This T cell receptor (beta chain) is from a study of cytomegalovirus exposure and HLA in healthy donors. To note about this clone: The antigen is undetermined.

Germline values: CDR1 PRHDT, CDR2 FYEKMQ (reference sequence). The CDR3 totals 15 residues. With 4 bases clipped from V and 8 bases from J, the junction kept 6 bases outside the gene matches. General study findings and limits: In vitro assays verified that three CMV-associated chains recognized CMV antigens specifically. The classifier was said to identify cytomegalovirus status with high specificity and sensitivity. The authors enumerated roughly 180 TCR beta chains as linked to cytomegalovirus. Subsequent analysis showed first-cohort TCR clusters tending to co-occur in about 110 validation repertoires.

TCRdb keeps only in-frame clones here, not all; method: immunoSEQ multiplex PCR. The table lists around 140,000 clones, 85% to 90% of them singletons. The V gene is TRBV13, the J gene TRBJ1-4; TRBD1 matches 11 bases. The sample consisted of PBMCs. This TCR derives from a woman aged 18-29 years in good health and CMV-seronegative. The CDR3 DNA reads TGTGCCAGCAGCTCAGTGGGGGACAGGGGGGAAAAACTGTTTTTT. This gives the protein CASSSVGDRGEKLFF.